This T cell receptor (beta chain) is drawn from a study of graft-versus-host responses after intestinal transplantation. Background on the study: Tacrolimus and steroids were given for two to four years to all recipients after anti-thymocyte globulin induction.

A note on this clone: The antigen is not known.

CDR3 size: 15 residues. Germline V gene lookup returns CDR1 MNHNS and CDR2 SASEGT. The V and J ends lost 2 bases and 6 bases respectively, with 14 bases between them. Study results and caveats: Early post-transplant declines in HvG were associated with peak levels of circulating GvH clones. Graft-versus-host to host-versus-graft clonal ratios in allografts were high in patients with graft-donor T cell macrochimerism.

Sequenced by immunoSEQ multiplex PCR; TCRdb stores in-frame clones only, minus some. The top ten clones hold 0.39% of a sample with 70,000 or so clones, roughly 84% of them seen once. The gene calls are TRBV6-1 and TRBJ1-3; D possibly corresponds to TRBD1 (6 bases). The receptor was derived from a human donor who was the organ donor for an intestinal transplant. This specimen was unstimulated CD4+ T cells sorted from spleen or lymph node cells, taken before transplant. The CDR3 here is CASSEQYRVLNTIYF. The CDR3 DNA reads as TGTGCCAGCAGTGAACAGTACAGGGTCCTAAACACCATATATTTT.